The next 17 T cell receptor beta chains were all read from a single sample in a study of CD8+ T cells in alopecia areata. CD4, CD8alpha, NKG2D, NKG2ACE and other markers were used to sort pooled cutaneous lymph node cells. Once RNA had been extracted, it was reverse transcribed into cDNA to act as the sequencing template. Method: immunoSEQ multiplex PCR; TCRdb's copy keeps in-frame clones and lacks some. The data list approximately 19,000 clones, none observed once; roughly 29% falls to the top ten. Input material: CD8+ T cells sorted from a lymph node. The receptors derive from a C3H/HeJ mouse with alopecia areata. MHC haplotype here: H2-k.

This clone came up a few times. There is a difference at residue 10 between the TCRdb protein and the DNA translation, so the protein given here was translated from the DNA. Mouse gene names and germline throughout. The CDR3 end lies 3 residues beyond the end of the read and is filled in from the germline J gene. This chain joins TRBV1 and TRBJ1-3; the D gene is possibly TRBD1 (6 bases). Per germline, CDR1 NSQYPW and CDR2 LRSPGD (reference sequence). V lost 5 bases and J 3 bases, leaving 8 bases between the germline ends. There are 13 residues in the CDR3. CDR3 residues: CTCSTGFGNTLYF. The covered CDR3 bases are TGCACCTGCAGTACAGGGTTTGGAAATACG.

In this sample, this clone turned up many times. Genes here carry mouse names. From the germline J gene comes the end of the CDR3, since the read stops 4 residues before it. The V gene is TRBV13-3, the J gene TRBJ2-7; D not certain. The V and J ends lost 4 bases and 0 bases respectively, with 2 bases between them. The length of the CDR3 is 11 residues. Germline-derived CDR1 and CDR2 are NNHDY and SYVADS. The DNA read from the CDR3 is TGTGCCAGCAGTCTCTCCTAT. Encoded protein: CASSLSY. The full CDR3 protein is CASSLSYEQYF.

This clone was detected only a few times. These gene names are mouse names. The DNA ends 4 residues before the CDR3 does, and the rest of the CDR3 is filled in from the germline J gene. The chain couples TRBV19 to TRBJ1-4; D is unclear. Trimming cost V 6 bases and J 0 bases, with 6 bases left between them. Germline V lookup: CDR1 FNHDT, CDR2 SITEND (reference sequence). The CDR3 has 13 residues. CDR3 loop: CASTTFSNERLFF. CDR3 DNA, as far as it was read: TGTGCCAGCACGACATTTTCCAACGAA.

This clone occurred a few times. Gene and germline names: mouse. Sequencing ends 4 residues short of the CDR3 end; the germline J gene provides the rest. V and J are TRBV5 and TRBJ2-3; maybe TRBD1 (5 bases). CDR1 is LGHNA, CDR2 YNLKQL, per germline (reference sequence). This CDR3 is 16 amino acids long. The V and J ends lost 0 bases and 0 bases respectively, with 10 bases between them. This CDR3 reads CASSQDQGSSAETLYF. CDR3 bases read: TGTGCCAGCAGCCAAGATCAGGGTTCTAGTGCAGAA.

This clone was picked up many times. There is a difference at residue 12 between the TCRdb protein and the DNA translation, so the protein given here was translated from the DNA. Gene names follow the mouse nomenclature. The read ends 3 residues shy of where the CDR3 ends; the end is completed using the germline J gene. V gene TRBV31 combines with J gene TRBJ1-3; D gene uncertain. The CDR3 has 15 residues. Trimming removed 1 base from V and 0 bases from J, with 10 bases in between. The germline CDR1 and CDR2 sequences are GKSSPN and SITVG. The sequenced CDR3 bases are TGTGCCTGGAGTCACCACAGAATTTCTGGAAATACG. Its protein product is CAWSHHRISGNT. The entire CDR3 protein is CAWSHHRISGNTLYF.

As concerns this clone: Germline and genes here are mouse. The chain's CDR3 is CASGGQINYAEQFF. The covered CDR3 bases are TGTGCCAGCGGTGGACAGATTAACTATGCT. This chain links TRBV13-2 with TRBJ2-1; tentatively, D is TRBD1 (5 bases). The CDR3 is cut off 4 residues early in the read; its end comes from the germline J gene. This CDR3 comprises 14 residues. V lost 3 bases and J 0 bases, leaving 7 bases between the germline ends. Germline CDR1 and CDR2: NNHNN and SYGAGS (reference sequence).

Of note for this clone: A read error is possible here, since a much larger clone lies one base away. Gene names follow the mouse nomenclature. The read gets to within 4 residues of the CDR3 end, and the germline J gene fills in the rest. The V and J genes are TRBV19 and TRBJ2-7; TRBD1 is a possible D gene (5 bases). CDR3 length: 12 residues. The germline V gene encodes CDR1 FNHDT and CDR2 SITEND (reference sequence). V gave up 3 bases and J gave up 3 bases, with 7 bases separating them. The covered CDR3 bases are TGTGCCAGCAGTAAAGACAGCTAT. It translates to CASSKDSY. The whole CDR3 region reads CASSKDSYEQYF.

Comment on this clone: The gene symbols are mouse symbols. Read sequence stops 4 residues before the CDR3 end, and the germline J gene provides the missing end. The chain joins TRBV12-2 to TRBJ2-5; TRBD2 matches 8 bases. The CDR3 covers 15 residues. The germline gives CDR1 SGHLS, CDR2 HYDKME. CDR3 bases read: TGTGCCAGCTCCACTCCGGGGGGGCGCGCAGAC. Translation: CASSTPGGRAD. From start to end, the CDR3 is CASSTPGGRADTQYF.

This clone turned up a few times. Gene names denote mouse genes. The read halts 4 residues ahead of the CDR3 end, with the missing end drawn from the germline J gene. The chain joins TRBV14 to TRBJ2-5, with 11 bases identical to TRBD2. Germline CDR1 SGHDT, CDR2 FRDEAV. The CDR3 sequence is 13 residues long. Incomplete CDR3 DNA: TGTGCCAGCAGTCGGGACTGGGGGGAC. Protein product: CASSRDWGD. The whole CDR3 protein is CASSRDWGDTQYF.

As regards this clone: The genes and germline here are from mouse. The CDR3 end falls 4 residues outside the read, so it is completed with the germline J gene. This sequence joins TRBV5 and TRBJ1-2, with 8 bases lining up with TRBD1. This CDR3 region has 13 residues. Germline CDR1 LGHNA, CDR2 YNLKQL (reference sequence). The CDR3 reads CASSQEDRGDYTF. The sequenced CDR3 bases are TGTGCCAGCAGCCAAGAAGACAGGGGC.

The sample holds many counts of this clone. The gene symbols are mouse symbols. The read comes to an end 4 residues before the CDR3 does, leaving the germline J gene to fill in the end. The chain is built from TRBV13-3 and TRBJ1-2; 7 bases align to TRBD1. V lost 0 bases to trimming and J lost 4 bases; unmatched junction nucleotides: 3. The CDR3 is made up of 14 amino acids. Germline values: CDR1 NNHDY, CDR2 SYVADS. CDR3 bases read: TGTGCCAGCAGTGATGAGGGGGCGGGCTCC. This codes for CASSDEGAGS. The CDR3 reads in full as CASSDEGAGSDYTF.

This clone was picked up many times. Mouse gene names and germline throughout. The missing CDR3 end, 4 residues past where the read stops, is filled in from the germline J gene. This rearrangement joins TRBV1 to TRBJ1-1; TRBD1 matches at 11 bases. The V gene end was trimmed by 5 bases and the J gene end by 4 bases; junction bases not matched to a gene: 3. Germline V gene sequence: CDR1 NSQYPW, CDR2 LRSPGD (reference sequence). The CDR3 sequence is 14 residues long. The CDR3 DNA, read in part, is TGCACCTGCAGTTCCGGGACAGGGGGCACA. It specifies CTCSSGTGGT. The whole CDR3 sequence reads CTCSSGTGGTEVFF.

A remark on this clone: Germline and genes: mouse. The CDR3 end is not reached by the read, which stops 4 residues before it; the germline J gene fills it in. This chain joins TRBV13-2 and TRBJ2-1; TRBD2 matches 10 bases. CDR3 length equals 15 residues. Germline values: CDR1 NNHNN, CDR2 SYGAGS (reference sequence). Trimming cost V 3 bases and J 2 bases; bases outside gene matches: 2. The part of the CDR3 DNA that was read is TGTGCCAGCGGTGGCGGACTGGGGGACTATGCT. Protein sequence: CASGGGLGDYA. The full CDR3 is CASGGGLGDYAEQFF.

As for this clone: One end of the junction does not line up with germline, which may come from a read error. These gene names are mouse names. The read ends 4 residues shy of where the CDR3 ends; the end is completed using the germline J gene. V is TRBV16 and J is TRBJ2-7, with 8 bases identical to TRBD1. The CDR3 length is 14 residues. Germline loops: CDR1 SGHSA, CDR2 FRNQAP. The chain's CDR3 is CASSLDEQGDEQYF. The covered CDR3 bases are TGTGCTAGCAGCTTAGATGAACAGGGGGAT.

This clone has a count of ten or more. Gene names are mouse gene names. The read is 4 residues too short to cover the CDR3 end, so that end is filled in from the germline J gene. The chain has TRBV13-1 and TRBJ1-1; D gene unclear. The CDR3 has 11 amino acids. CDR1 NSHNY and CDR2 SYGAGN come from the germline V gene. CDR3 in amino acids: CASSDAQEVFF. The CDR3 DNA, read in part, is TGTGCCAGCAGTGATGCCCAA.

Concerning this clone itself: A read error likely explains this, since a far larger clone differs by one base. Mouse names are used for the genes. The CDR3 bases that were read are TGTGCCAGCCGTCACAGAAACTATGCT. Residues: CASRHRNYA. The full CDR3 reads CASRHRNYAEQFF. The chain recombines TRBV13-3 with TRBJ2-1, with D unclear. The read is 4 residues too short to cover the CDR3 end, so that end is filled in from the germline J gene. Germline V gene data show CDR1 as NNHDY and CDR2 as SYVADS. This CDR3 has 13 amino acids. Between the trimmed V and J ends, which lost 7 bases and 1 base, there was a span of 9 bases.

As to this clone: The gene names given are mouse names. The CDR3 end is not reached by the read, which stops 4 residues before it; the germline J gene fills it in. V usage is TRBV19 and J usage is TRBJ2-2; 8 nucleotides line up with TRBD2. Germline CDR1 reads FNHDT; CDR2 reads SITEND (reference sequence). Trimming removed 5 bases from V and 0 bases from J; junction bases left unmatched: 0. The CDR3 contains 14 residues. CDR3 region: CASRLGANTGQLYF. The covered CDR3 bases are TGTGCCAGCAGACTGGGGGCAAACACCGGG.